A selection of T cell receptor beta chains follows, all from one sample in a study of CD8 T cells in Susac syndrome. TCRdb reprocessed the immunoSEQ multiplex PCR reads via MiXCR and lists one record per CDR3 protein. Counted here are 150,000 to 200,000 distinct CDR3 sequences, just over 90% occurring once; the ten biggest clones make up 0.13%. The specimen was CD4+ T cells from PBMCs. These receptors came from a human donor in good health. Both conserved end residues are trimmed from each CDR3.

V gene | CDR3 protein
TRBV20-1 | SASLAASYNEQF
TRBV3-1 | ASSPWTSGHEQF
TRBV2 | ASSITGTAYGYT
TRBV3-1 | ASTHRGREGEQY
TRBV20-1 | SASQTGETTEAF
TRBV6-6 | ASSSRASTDTQY
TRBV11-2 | ASSSPTVKFYEQY
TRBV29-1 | SVPGDGTVQETQY
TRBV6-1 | ASSRTGTGRLRNTIY
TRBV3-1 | ASRTGGPTGELF
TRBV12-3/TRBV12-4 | ASSFSGELF
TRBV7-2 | ASSNQPGNTEAF
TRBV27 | ASRENTIY
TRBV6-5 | ASSYSAGPSGNTIY
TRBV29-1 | SVDRDRGSGYT